These T cell receptor beta chains were read from a single sample in a study of blood T cell repertoires in COVID-19. Profiled with immunoSEQ multiplex PCR; TCRdb holds only in-frame clones, not every one. Of fewer than 30,000 clones listed, 65% to 90% are singletons. Sequencing input: peripheral blood. The receptor source for this set is a human donor in a cohort sampled during active COVID-19. CDR3s include the opening cysteine and the closing phenylalanine or tryptophan. The D gene is left open where the match is weak. The size entry is marked missing in some rows and otherwise reads once, few, many or a size class.

>TRBJ2-7|NA|14|TRBV15|NA
TGTGCCACCAGCAGAGTAGGGGGGGCCTACGAGCAGTACTTC
CATSRVGGAYEQYF
>TRBJ2-5|NA|14|TRBV6-5|TRBD2
TGTGCCAGCAGTAGCGGGGGGGCCCAAGAGACCCAGTACTTC
CASSSGGAQETQYF
>TRBJ2-3|NA|17|TRBV27|TRBD2
TGTGCCAGCAGTTTATCTCGTAGCGGGGGGGTTACAGATACGCAGTATTTT
CASSLSRSGGVTDTQYF
>TRBJ1-2|few|14|TRBV7-9|NA
TGTGCCAGCAGCTTGCACGGGATGGCGTATGGCTACACCTTC
CASSLHGMAYGYTF
>TRBJ1-2|few|16|TRBV6-5|TRBD1
TGTGCCAGCAGTTACGAACAGGGGACCGCTAACTATGGCTACACCTTC
CASSYEQGTANYGYTF
>TRBJ2-7|NA|19|TRBV11-3|TRBD2
TGTGCCAGCAGCTTGTCCTCCCCAATGACTAGCGGGGGGGCCCACGAGCAGTACTTC
CASSLSSPMTSGGAHEQYF
>TRBJ2-3|NA|16|TRBV11-2|TRBD2
TGTGCCAGCAGCTTAAAGCCGGGACTAGGCTCGGATACGCAGTATTTT
CASSLKPGLGSDTQYF
>TRBJ1-2|NA|16|TRBV7-2|NA
TGTGCCAGCAGCTTAGCAGGGGGACACGGCCTCTATGGCTACACCTTC
CASSLAGGHGLYGYTF
>TRBJ1-1|NA|15|TRBV29-1|NA
TGCAGCGTCCTTAGGCGGGCAGGAGGGAACACTGAAGCTTTCTTT
CSVLRRAGGNTEAFF
>TRBJ2-3|NA|17|TRBV4-3|TRBD2
TGCGCCAGCAGCCAAGATCCGGGACTAGCGGGGACAGATACGCAGTATTTT
CASSQDPGLAGTDTQYF
>TRBJ1-1|NA|15|TRBV20-1|TRBD1
TGCAGTGCTAGTTGGACAGGGGGACCGAACACTGAAGCTTTCTTT
CSASWTGGPNTEAFF
>TRBJ2-7|NA|13|TRBV28|NA
TGTGCCAGCAGATTGGAGGGGCCCTACGAGCAGTACTTC
CASRLEGPYEQYF
>TRBJ2-7|few|15|TRBV7-8|TRBD2
TGTGCCAGCAGCTCAAGCAGCGGGAGGACCTACGAGCAGTACTTC
CASSSSSGRTYEQYF
>TRBJ1-5|NA|14|TRBV6-6|NA
TGTGCCAGCAGAGGAGACAGTAATGGCCAGCCCCAGCATTTT
CASRGDSNGQPQHF
>TRBJ1-3|NA|13|TRBV27|NA
TGTGCCAGCAGTTTAACAATTGGAAACACCATATATTTT
CASSLTIGNTIYF
>TRBJ1-1|NA|14|TRBV11-3|NA
TGTGCCAGCAGCCGCGCGGAGAGGAACACTGAAGCTTTCTTT
CASSRAERNTEAFF
>TRBJ1-5|NA|15|TRBV24-1|NA
TGTGCCACCAGTGACCACAGGGCTTTCAATCAGCCCCAGCATTTT
CATSDHRAFNQPQHF
>TRBJ1-6|NA|14|TRBV19|NA
TGTGCCAGTAGACAGAGCTCCTATAATTCACCCCTCCACTTT
CASRQSSYNSPLHF
>TRBJ1-5|NA|12|TRBV7-9|NA
TGTGCCAGCAGCCCGAGCAATCAGCCCCAGCATTTT
CASSPSNQPQHF
>TRBJ1-2|NA|14|TRBV24-1|TRBD1
TGTGCCACCAGTGAAGGACAGGGGGCGCGAGGCTACACCTTC
CATSEGQGARGYTF
>TRBJ1-2|NA|14|TRBV28|TRBD1
TGTGCCAGCAGTTTCGGGACAGGGGCAAGTGGCTACACCTTC
CASSFGTGASGYTF
>TRBJ1-1|NA|14|TRBV18|NA
TGTGCCAGCTCACAAACGTCAGGGAACACTGAAGCTTTCTTT
CASSQTSGNTEAFF
>TRBJ2-3|NA|17|TRBV7-2|TRBD1
TGTGCCAGCAGCCTGGGACAGGGAGGTCCTAACACAGATACGCAGTATTTT
CASSLGQGGPNTDTQYF
>TRBJ1-1|once|17|TRBV19|TRBD1
TGTGCCAGTAGTCTCCTTGGGCTGGGGACAGGGAGGACTGAAGCTTTCTTT
CASSLLGLGTGRTEAFF
>TRBJ1-2|NA|14|TRBV6-5|NA
TGTGCCAGCACCCGGGGTGGGTTTGGCTATGGCTACACCTTC
CASTRGGFGYGYTF
>TRBJ1-2|NA|14|TRBV28|NA
TGTGCCAGCAGTTTATCAAGAGGCGGATATGGCTACACCTTC
CASSLSRGGYGYTF
>TRBJ2-2|NA|13|TRBV12-3/TRBV12-4|TRBD2
TGTGCCGGAGCGGGGGGCCGGACCGGGGAGCTGTTTTTT
CAGAGGRTGELFF
>TRBJ1-1|NA|13|TRBV6-5|NA
TGTGCCAGCAGACAGGGACCTAACACTGAAGCTTTCTTT
CASRQGPNTEAFF
>TRBJ1-1|NA|15|TRBV9|NA
TGTGCCAGCAGCGCTCGCCAGGGTAGTGGTACTGAAGCTTTCTTT
CASSARQGSGTEAFF
>TRBJ1-6|NA|15|TRBV11-2|TRBD1
TGTGCCAGCAGGAAACCGGGACAGAGAAATTCACCCCTCCACTTT
CASRKPGQRNSPLHF
>TRBJ1-3|NA|14|TRBV7-2|NA
TGTGCCAGCAGCCCTACAGGGACTGGAAACACCATATATTTT
CASSPTGTGNTIYF
>TRBJ2-1|NA|14|TRBV6-2/TRBV6-3|TRBD1
TGTGCCAGCAGTTACCCCAGGGGGCGGAATGAGCAGTTCTTC
CASSYPRGRNEQFF
>TRBJ2-1|once|18|TRBV4-3|TRBD1
TGCGCCAGCAGCCAAGAGTGGGACAGGGGGCCATCCTACAATGAGCAGTTCTTC
CASSQEWDRGPSYNEQFF
>TRBJ2-2|NA|15|TRBV7-6|NA
TGTGCCAGCAGCTTAGCGGGGGGGCTCTCCGGGGAGCTGTTTTTT
CASSLAGGLSGELFF
>TRBJ1-2|NA|11|TRBV6-5|NA
TGTGCCAGCAGCCAGGGCTATGGCTACACCTTC
CASSQGYGYTF
>TRBJ1-3|once|13|TRBV30|TRBD1
TGTGCCGTGAAGCAGGGGGCCGGAAACACCATATATTTT
CAVKQGAGNTIYF
>TRBJ2-7|NA|14|TRBV27|NA
TGTGCCAGCACCGCCGGAGGGGTCGTCTCCGAGCAGTACTTC
CASTAGGVVSEQYF
>TRBJ2-1|few|15|TRBV7-3|TRBD2
TGTGCCAGCAGCACGGGGACTAGCGGGGGGGCCCCCCAGTTCTTC
CASSTGTSGGAPQFF
>TRBJ1-1|once|16|TRBV11-3|NA
TGTGCCAGCAGCTCGAGGACGGGACAAGAAGGGACTGAAGCTTTCTTT
CASSSRTGQEGTEAFF
>TRBJ2-1|NA|15|TRBV9|NA
TGTGCCAGCAGCGGCGGGGTTACTTCCTACAATGAGCAGTTCTTC
CASSGGVTSYNEQFF
>TRBJ1-5|NA|18|TRBV3-1/TRBV3-2|TRBD1
TGTGCCAGCAGCCGGGGACAGGGAATGAGGGATAGCAATCAGCCCCAGCATTTT
CASSRGQGMRDSNQPQHF
>TRBJ2-7|once|14|TRBV19|NA
TGTGCCAGTAGCCCCTTGACAGCCACCTACGAGCAGTACTTC
CASSPLTATYEQYF
>TRBJ2-2|NA|14|TRBV5-1|NA
TGCGCCAGCATGGGAGGAGGAGGGACCGGGGAGCTGTTTTTT
CASMGGGGTGELFF